Below are 17 T cell receptor beta chains sequenced from a single sample in a study. TCRdb analysed the 5' RACE reads with MiXCR anew, one entry per CDR3 protein. The table lists 30,000 to 40,000 distinct CDR3 sequences, roughly 26% of them singletons. Sequenced: naive CD4+ T cells sorted from a lymph node. The sample's subset: naive CD4+ T cells, CD4+CD45RA+CD25-. The receptors stem from a female donor with breast cancer.

Relative to its sample, this clonotype is medium-sized. The chain recombines TRBV20-1 with TRBJ2-1, with D perhaps matching TRBD1 (6 bases). Trimming stripped 5 bases from V and 7 bases from J, with 15 bases between. Germline values: CDR1 DFQATT, CDR2 SNEGSKA (reference sequence). This CDR3 spans 13 amino acids. The CDR3 DNA sequence: TGCAGTGCTGAGACAGGTAGCCCTAATGAGCAGTTCTTC. It encodes CSAETGSPNEQFF.

This clonotype occurred many times. CDR3 DNA sequence: TGCGCCAGCAGCCAAGAAGGCTGGACGCTAGCGGGATTTGGGGCCAACGTCCTGACTTTC. Translating it yields CASSQEGWTLAGFGANVLTF. This chain uses TRBV4-1 with TRBJ2-6, with 9 bases fitting TRBD2. After removal of 0 bases from V and 3 bases from J, the junction contained 12 bases not matched to a gene. This CDR3 comprises 20 residues. Germline CDR1 and CDR2: MGHRA and YSYEKL.

The chain has TRBV6-1 and TRBJ1-1, with D tentatively TRBD1 (6 bases). Germline V gives CDR1 MNHNS, CDR2 SASEGT. V dropped 5 bases and J dropped 10 bases, with 8 bases sitting between them. The CDR3 is made up of 10 amino acids. CDR3 loop: CASSTGRAFF. The CDR3 DNA follows: TGTGCCAGCAGTACAGGGAGAGCTTTCTTT.

This clonotype was detected only a few times. The chain is built from TRBV7-2 and TRBJ2-5; TRBD2 aligns across 14 bases. With 5 bases clipped from V and 4 bases from J, the junction kept 12 bases outside the gene matches. Germline CDR1 and CDR2: SGHTA and FQGNSA. The CDR3 consists of 18 residues. The CDR3 nucleotides read TGTGCCAGCAGCGAAAGACTAGCGGGAGGGCCAGTATCAGAGACCCAGTACTTC. Encoded protein: CASSERLAGGPVSETQYF. Drawing the rest from reference TRBV7-2 and TRBJ2-5, the complete variable domain is GAGVSQSPSNKVTEKGKDVELRCDPISGHTALYWYRQSLGQGLEFLIYFQGNSAPDKSGLPSDRFSAERTGGSVSTLTIQRTQQEDSAVYLCASSERLAGGPVSETQYFGPGTRLLVL.

Turning to this clonotype: This clone may be a read error of a much larger clone one base away. The rearrangement links TRBV4-2 to TRBJ2-5, with 7 bases matching TRBD1. Germline loops: CDR1 LGHNA, CDR2 YNFKEQ. The CDR3 totals 15 residues. The CDR3 DNA follows: TGTGCCAGCAGCCAAGCTCGGGGACAGCAAGGGACCCAGTACTTC. Translated: CASSQARGQQGTQYF.

The rearrangement uses TRBV12-3 or TRBV12-4 and TRBJ2-2; 14 positions agree with TRBD2. Trimming at V came to 6 bases and at J to 0 bases, leaving 6 bases not matched to a gene. The CDR3 has 18 residues. The CDR3 nucleotides are TGTGCCAGCAGACCGGGACTAGCGGGAGATGCGAACACCGGGGAGCTGTTTTTT. This encodes CASRPGLAGDANTGELFF.

There are many counts of this clonotype. The rearrangement links TRBV20-1 to TRBJ1-1, with unresolved D. The CDR3 sequence is 12 residues long. Germline values: CDR1 DFQATT, CDR2 SNEGSKA (reference sequence). The CDR3 coding sequence is TGCAGCATAGGGTCTCGGGACACTGAAGCTTTCTTT. This sequence encodes CSIGSRDTEAFF.

A few counts support this clonotype. The V and J genes are TRBV7-8 and TRBJ2-1; TRBD2 aligns across 9 bases. The length of the CDR3 is 16 residues. Germline V CDR1 and CDR2: SGHVS, FQNEAQ. Trimming cost V 1 base and J 4 bases; bases outside gene matches: 5. CDR3 protein: CASSLGSLAGYNEQFF. In DNA form, the CDR3 reads TGTGCCAGCAGCTTAGGAAGTCTAGCGGGGTACAATGAGCAGTTCTTC.

At least ten counts were recorded for this clonotype. V and J are TRBV9 and TRBJ2-2; TRBD2 matches at 8 bases. Germline CDR1 reads SGDLS; CDR2 reads YYNGEE. The length of the CDR3 is 15 residues. Trimming cost V 4 bases and J 5 bases; bases outside gene matches: 7. CDR3 region: CASSRSPGGTGELFF. CDR3 coding DNA: TGTGCCAGCAGCCGGTCCCCGGGGGGGACCGGGGAGCTGTTTTTT.

The table lists this clonotype with a few counts. CDR3 sequence: CSARDKRRGNPEAFF. CDR3 nucleotide sequence: TGCAGTGCTAGAGATAAACGAAGGGGGAATCCTGAAGCTTTCTTT. The V call is TRBV20-1, the J call TRBJ1-1; D possibly corresponds to TRBD1 (6 bases). V was pared by 0 bases and J by 6 bases, with 17 bases between. The CDR3 is 15 residues long. In germline, CDR1 is DFQATT, CDR2 SNEGSKA (reference sequence).

As regards this clonotype: Relative to the germline gene, one junction end is altered; a read error may explain this. The rearrangement joins TRBV24-1 to TRBJ2-2; 14 bases are shared with TRBD2. The V gene's germline CDR1 is KGHDR and CDR2 SFDVKD. The CDR3 totals 14 residues. For the CDR3, the DNA is TGTGCCATTGGGACTAGCGGGAGTAACGGGGAGCTGCTTTTT. Translating it yields CAIGTSGSNGELLF.

A remark on this clonotype: A much larger clone sits a single nucleotide away, making a read error possible. The chain couples TRBV10-2 to TRBJ2-2; D unclear. Between the trimmed V and J ends, which lost 10 bases and 4 bases, there was a span of 16 bases. The CDR3 has 14 residues. Per germline, CDR1 WSHSY and CDR2 SAAADI. Here the CDR3 reads CANTPGRSTGELFF. In DNA, the CDR3 is TGCGCCAACACCCCAGGCCGGAGCACCGGGGAGCTGTTTTTT.

This sequence joins TRBV9 and TRBJ2-5, with a weak D call TRBD1 (5 bases). In germline, CDR1 is SGDLS, CDR2 YYNGEE. The CDR3 has 15 amino acids. V lost 0 bases to trimming and J lost 1 base, with 10 bases between them. The CDR3 is CASSVDWGAQETQYF. CDR3 sequence (DNA): TGTGCCAGCAGCGTAGACTGGGGCGCCCAAGAGACCCAGTACTTC.

This clonotype was seen a few times. This chain links TRBV4-1 with TRBJ2-5; 8 nucleotides align to TRBD2. The germline V gene has CDR1 MGHRA and CDR2 YSYEKL. CDR3 length: 18 amino acids. Trimming cost V 0 bases and J 4 bases; bases outside gene matches: 13. The CDR3 is CASSQDPGGTRRGETQYF. The DNA of the CDR3 is TGCGCCAGCAGCCAAGACCCCGGTGGGACTAGAAGGGGAGAGACCCAGTACTTC.

This rearrangement joins TRBV7-9 to TRBJ1-1; D is unresolved. This CDR3 has 18 amino acids. The V and J ends lost 4 bases and 3 bases respectively, with 24 bases between them. Looked up from germline, CDR1 is SEHNR and CDR2 is FQNEAQ (reference sequence). CDR3 loop: CASSYLRGALRRDTEAFF. The CDR3 DNA sequence: TGTGCCAGCAGCTATCTTCGCGGAGCCCTAAGGCGCGACACTGAAGCTTTCTTT.

At least ten counts were recorded for this clonotype. The genes are TRBV28 and TRBJ1-4, with D possibly TRBD1 on 5 matching bases. The ends were cut back, 6 bases at V and 7 bases at J, with 21 bases in the middle. The CDR3 sequence is 16 residues long. Germline CDR1 reads MDHEN; CDR2 reads SYDVKM. The CDR3 DNA sequence: TGTGCCAGCAGGTACACCATGACAGAGCCTCCTGAAAAACTGTTTTTT. Protein product: CASRYTMTEPPEKLFF.

About this clonotype: A read error is likely, as this CDR3 ends without the conserved phenylalanine or tryptophan. The V and J genes are TRBV10-3 and TRBJ2-3, with D perhaps TRBD1 or TRBD2 (5 bases each). CDR3 length: 16 amino acids. V lost 6 bases to trimming and J lost 0 bases, with 16 bases between them. Per germline, CDR1 ENHRY and CDR2 SYGVKD. Here the CDR3 DNA reads TGTGCCATCAGCCTCCGGGGCCAATCCAGCACAGATACGCAGTATCTT. This gives the protein CAISLRGQSSTDTQYL.